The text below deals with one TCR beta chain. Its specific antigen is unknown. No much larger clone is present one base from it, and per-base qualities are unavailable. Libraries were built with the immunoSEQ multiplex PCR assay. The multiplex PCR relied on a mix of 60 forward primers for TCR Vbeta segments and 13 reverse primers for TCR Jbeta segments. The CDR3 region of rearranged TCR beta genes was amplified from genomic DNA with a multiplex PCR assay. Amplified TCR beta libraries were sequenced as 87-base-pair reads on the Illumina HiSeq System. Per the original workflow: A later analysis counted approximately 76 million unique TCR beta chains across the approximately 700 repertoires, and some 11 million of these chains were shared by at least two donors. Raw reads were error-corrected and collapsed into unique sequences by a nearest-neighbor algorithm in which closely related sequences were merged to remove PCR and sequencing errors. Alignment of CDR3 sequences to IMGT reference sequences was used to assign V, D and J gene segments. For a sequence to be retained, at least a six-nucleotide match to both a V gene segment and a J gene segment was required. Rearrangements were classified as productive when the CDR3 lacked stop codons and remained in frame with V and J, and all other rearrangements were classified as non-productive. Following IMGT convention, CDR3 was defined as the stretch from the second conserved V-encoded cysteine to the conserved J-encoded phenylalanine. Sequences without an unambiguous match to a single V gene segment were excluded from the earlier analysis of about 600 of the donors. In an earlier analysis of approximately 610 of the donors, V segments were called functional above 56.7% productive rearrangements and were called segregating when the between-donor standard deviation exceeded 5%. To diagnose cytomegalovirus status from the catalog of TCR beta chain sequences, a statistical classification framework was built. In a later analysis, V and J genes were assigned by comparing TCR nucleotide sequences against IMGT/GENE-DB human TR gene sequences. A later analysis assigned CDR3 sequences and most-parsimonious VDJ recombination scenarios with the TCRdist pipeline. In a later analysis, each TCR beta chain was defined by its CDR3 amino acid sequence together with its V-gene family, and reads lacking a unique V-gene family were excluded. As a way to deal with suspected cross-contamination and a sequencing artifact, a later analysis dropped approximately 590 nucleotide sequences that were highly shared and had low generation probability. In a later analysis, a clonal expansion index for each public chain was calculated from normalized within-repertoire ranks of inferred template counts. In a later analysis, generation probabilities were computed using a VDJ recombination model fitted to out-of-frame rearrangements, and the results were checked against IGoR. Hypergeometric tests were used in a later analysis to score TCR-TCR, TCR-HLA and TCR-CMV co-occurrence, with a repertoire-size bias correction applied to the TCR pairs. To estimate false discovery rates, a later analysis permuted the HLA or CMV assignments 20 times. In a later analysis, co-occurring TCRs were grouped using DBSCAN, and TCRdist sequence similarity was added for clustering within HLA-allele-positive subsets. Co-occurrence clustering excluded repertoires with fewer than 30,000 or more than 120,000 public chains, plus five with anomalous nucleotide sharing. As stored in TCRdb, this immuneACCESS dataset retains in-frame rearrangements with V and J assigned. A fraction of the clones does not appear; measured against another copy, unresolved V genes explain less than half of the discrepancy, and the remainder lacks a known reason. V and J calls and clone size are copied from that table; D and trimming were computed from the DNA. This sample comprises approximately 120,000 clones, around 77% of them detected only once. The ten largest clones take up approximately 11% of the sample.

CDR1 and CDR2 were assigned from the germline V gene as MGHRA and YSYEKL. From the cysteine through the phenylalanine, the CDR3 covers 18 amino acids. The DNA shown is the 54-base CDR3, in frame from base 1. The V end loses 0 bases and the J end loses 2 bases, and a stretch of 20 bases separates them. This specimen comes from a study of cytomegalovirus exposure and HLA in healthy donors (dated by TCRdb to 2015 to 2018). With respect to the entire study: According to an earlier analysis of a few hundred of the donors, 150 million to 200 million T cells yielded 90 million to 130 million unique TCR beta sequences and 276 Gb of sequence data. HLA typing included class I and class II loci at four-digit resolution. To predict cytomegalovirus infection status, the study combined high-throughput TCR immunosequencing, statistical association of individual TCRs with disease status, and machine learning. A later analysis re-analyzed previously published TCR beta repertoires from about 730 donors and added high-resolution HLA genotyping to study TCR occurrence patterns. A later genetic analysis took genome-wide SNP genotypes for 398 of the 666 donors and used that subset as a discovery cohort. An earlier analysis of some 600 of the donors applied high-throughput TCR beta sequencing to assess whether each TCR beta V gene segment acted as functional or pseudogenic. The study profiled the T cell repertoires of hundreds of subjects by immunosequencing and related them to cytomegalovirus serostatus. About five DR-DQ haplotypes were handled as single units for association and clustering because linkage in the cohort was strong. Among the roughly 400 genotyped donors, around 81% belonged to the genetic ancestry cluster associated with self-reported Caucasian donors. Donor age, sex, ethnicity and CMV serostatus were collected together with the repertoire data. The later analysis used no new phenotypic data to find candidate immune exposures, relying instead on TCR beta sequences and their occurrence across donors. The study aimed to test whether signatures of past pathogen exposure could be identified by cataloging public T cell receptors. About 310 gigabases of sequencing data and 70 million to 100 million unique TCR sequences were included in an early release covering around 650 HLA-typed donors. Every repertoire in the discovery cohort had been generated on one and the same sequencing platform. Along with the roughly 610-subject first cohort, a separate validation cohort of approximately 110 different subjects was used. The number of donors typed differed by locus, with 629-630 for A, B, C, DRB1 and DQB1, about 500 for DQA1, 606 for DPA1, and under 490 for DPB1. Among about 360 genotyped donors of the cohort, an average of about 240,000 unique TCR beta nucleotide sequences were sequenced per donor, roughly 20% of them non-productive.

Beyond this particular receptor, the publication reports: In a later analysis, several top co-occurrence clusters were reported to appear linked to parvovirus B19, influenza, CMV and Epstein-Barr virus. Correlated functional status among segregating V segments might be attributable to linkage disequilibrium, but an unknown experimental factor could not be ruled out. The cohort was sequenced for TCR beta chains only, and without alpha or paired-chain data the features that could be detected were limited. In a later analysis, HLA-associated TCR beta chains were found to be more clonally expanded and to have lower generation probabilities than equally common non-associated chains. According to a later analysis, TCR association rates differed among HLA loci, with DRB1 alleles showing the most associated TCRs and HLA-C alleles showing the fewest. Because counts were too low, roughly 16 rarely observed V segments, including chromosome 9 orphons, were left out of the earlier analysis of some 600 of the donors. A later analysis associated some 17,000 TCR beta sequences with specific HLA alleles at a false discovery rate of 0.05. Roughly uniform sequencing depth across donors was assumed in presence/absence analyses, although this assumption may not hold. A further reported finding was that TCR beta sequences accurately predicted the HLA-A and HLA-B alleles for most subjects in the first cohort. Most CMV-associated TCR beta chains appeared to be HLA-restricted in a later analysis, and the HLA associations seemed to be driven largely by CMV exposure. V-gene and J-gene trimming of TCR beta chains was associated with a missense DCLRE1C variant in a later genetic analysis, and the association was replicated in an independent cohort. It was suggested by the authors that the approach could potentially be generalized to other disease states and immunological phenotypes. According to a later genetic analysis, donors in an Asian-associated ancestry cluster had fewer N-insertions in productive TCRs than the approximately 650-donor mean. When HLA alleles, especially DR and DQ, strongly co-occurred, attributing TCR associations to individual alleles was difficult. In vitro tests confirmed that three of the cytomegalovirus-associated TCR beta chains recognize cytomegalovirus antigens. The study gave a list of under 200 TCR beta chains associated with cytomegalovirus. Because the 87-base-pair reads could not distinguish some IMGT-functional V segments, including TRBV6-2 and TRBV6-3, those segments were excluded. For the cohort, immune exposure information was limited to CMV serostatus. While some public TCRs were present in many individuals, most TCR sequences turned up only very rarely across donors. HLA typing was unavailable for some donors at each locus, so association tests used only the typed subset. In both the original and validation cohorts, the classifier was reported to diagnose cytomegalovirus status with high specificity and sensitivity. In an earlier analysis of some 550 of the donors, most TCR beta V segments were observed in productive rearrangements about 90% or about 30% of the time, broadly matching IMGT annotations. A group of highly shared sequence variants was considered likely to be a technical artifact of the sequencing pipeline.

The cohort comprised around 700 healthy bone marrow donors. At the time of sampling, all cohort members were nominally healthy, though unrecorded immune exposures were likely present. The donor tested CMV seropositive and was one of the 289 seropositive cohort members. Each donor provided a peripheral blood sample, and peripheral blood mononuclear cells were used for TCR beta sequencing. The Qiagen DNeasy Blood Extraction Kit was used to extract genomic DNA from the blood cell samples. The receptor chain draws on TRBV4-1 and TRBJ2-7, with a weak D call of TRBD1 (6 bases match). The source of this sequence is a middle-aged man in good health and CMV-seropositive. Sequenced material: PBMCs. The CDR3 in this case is CASSQDGLGNRVTYEQYF. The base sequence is TGCGCCAGCAGCCAAGACGGGCTCGGGAACAGGGTCACCTACGAGCAGTACTTC.